The 12 T cell receptor beta chains presented below share a single source sample, sequenced in a study of identical twins' blood T cells. In TCRdb, the 5' RACE reads were re-called with MiXCR into one record per CDR3 protein. Of 300,000 to 400,000 distinct CDR3 sequences in the sample, roughly 31% were seen once. Sequenced sample: PBMCs. Receptors were obtained from a woman aged 18 to 55 in good health.

A single count supports this clonotype. A junction boundary mismatches the germline segment, possibly from a read error. V gene TRBV20-1 combines with J gene TRBJ2-2; 10 bases match TRBD2. This CDR3 is 15 amino acids long. Germline CDR1 and CDR2: DFQATT and SNEGSKA (reference sequence). The CDR3 here is CGASGSSGGTGELFF. The DNA of the CDR3 is TGCGGTGCTAGCGGGAGCAGCGGAGGCACCGGGGAGCTGTTTTTT.

This clonotype was picked up a small number of times. The rearrangement joins TRBV5-1 to TRBJ2-2; D unresolved. The CDR3 covers 14 residues. Germline values: CDR1 SGHRS, CDR2 YFSETQ. Trimming left V 1 base short and J 4 bases short, with 8 bases between. The CDR3 DNA reads TGCGCCAGCAGCTTGTGGGCCTCCACCGGGGAGCTGTTTTTT. Translation: CASSLWASTGELFF. The entire variable domain, with the rest obtained from reference TRBV5-1 and TRBJ2-2, is as follows: KAGVTQTPRYLIKTRGQQVTLSCSPISGHRSVSWYQQTPGQGLQFLFEYFSETQRNKGNFPGRFSGRQFSNSRSEMNVSTLELGDSALYLCASSLWASTGELFFGEGSRLTVL.

V is TRBV9 and J is TRBJ1-2, with unresolved D. Trimming cost V 3 bases and J 9 bases, with 6 bases left between them. CDR3 length: 10 residues. Germline-derived CDR1 and CDR2 are SGDLS and YYNGEE. As DNA, the CDR3 is TGTGCCAGCAGCGGCCGGCGCTACACCTTC. This gives the protein CASSGRRYTF.

This clonotype came up many times. The J gene is TRBJ1-2, the V gene TRBV29-1; D might be TRBD1 (6 bases). In germline, CDR1 is SQVTM, CDR2 ANQGSEA. This CDR3 region has 12 residues. The ends were cut back, 0 bases at V and 4 bases at J, with 6 bases in the middle. The CDR3 region has the DNA TGCAGCGTTGAAGACAGGGGCTATGGCTACACCTTC. Translation gives CSVEDRGYGYTF. The full variable domain, in which reference TRBV29-1 and TRBJ1-2 provide the parts outside the CDR3, is SAVISQKPSRDICQRGTSLTIQCQVDSQVTMMFWYRQQPGQSLTLIATANQGSEATYESGFVIDKFPISRPNLTFSTLTVSNMSPEDSSIYLCSVEDRGYGYTFGSGTRLTVV.

The sample holds a few counts of this clonotype. This chain connects TRBV25-1 to TRBJ1-2; possible D gene TRBD1, 6 bases. CDR1 and CDR2 (germline): MGHDK, SYGVNS. V was trimmed by 5 bases and J by 8 bases, leaving 15 bases between them. This CDR3 is 13 amino acids long. The CDR3 DNA reads TGTGCCAGCAGTTCTCCCTCTACAGGGGGCTACACCTTC. Protein: CASSSPSTGGYTF.

This rearrangement joins TRBV18 to TRBJ2-3, with a tentative D call TRBD1 (5 bases). The end of the DNA aligns better with TRBJ1-5, so the J call may be wrong. Germline CDR1 and CDR2: KGHSH and LQKENI. The CDR3 sequence is 11 residues long. The CDR3 spells CASSPTDTQHF. The DNA of the CDR3 is TGTGCCAGCTCCCCGACAGATACGCAGCATTTT.

This clonotype was recorded a few times. The chain couples TRBV6-5 to TRBJ2-1, with D perhaps matching TRBD2 (5 bases). The germline V and J ends were trimmed by 2 bases and 4 bases, with 9 bases remaining between them. Germline CDR1 and CDR2: MNHEY and SVGAGI. The CDR3 is 14 amino acids. CDR3 region: CASSYQRIYNEQFF. CDR3 nucleotide sequence: TGTGCCAGCAGTTACCAGCGGATTTACAATGAGCAGTTCTTC.

This clonotype has at least ten counts. V usage is TRBV5-1 and J usage is TRBJ2-7, with D hard to call. The CDR3 runs 14 residues. From germline, CDR1 is SGHRS and CDR2 YFSETQ. The germline V and J ends were trimmed by 4 bases and 5 bases, with 16 bases remaining between them. CDR3 nucleotide sequence: TGCGCCAGCAGCCAGTCCCAGGCGGTAAACGAGCAGTACTTC. Protein product: CASSQSQAVNEQYF.

V and J are TRBV20-1 and TRBJ1-4; 7 positions agree with TRBD1. J was trimmed by 0 bases and V by 3 bases; bases with no gene match: 7. From germline, CDR1 is DFQATT and CDR2 SNEGSKA (reference sequence). The CDR3 extends over 16 amino acids. The CDR3 reads CSASDPTGATNEKLFF. CDR3 in DNA: TGCAGTGCTAGCGATCCCACAGGGGCAACTAATGAAAAACTGTTTTTT.

There are a few counts of this clonotype. CDR3 DNA sequence: TGCAGTGCTAACCACAGAAACTACGAGCAGTACTTC. Its protein is CSANHRNYEQYF. The chain has TRBV20-1 and TRBJ2-7; D is undetermined. In germline, CDR1 is DFQATT, CDR2 SNEGSKA (reference sequence). V dropped 4 bases and J dropped 3 bases, with 10 bases sitting between them. The CDR3 runs 12 residues.

This clonotype occurred a few times. The chain recombines TRBV10-2 with TRBJ1-6; TRBD1 matches 7 bases. Unmatched junction bases numbered 10, after V lost 7 bases and J lost 10 bases. The CDR3 has 14 amino acids. Looked up from germline, CDR1 is WSHSY and CDR2 is SAAADI. The CDR3 spells CASTATGLESPLHF. The CDR3 coding sequence is TGCGCCAGCACGGCGACAGGGTTGGAGTCACCCCTCCACTTT.

This clonotype was seen a handful of times. The chain employs TRBV20-1 and TRBJ2-5; D call uncertain. This CDR3 has 11 residues. V dropped 3 bases and J dropped 5 bases, with 7 bases sitting between them. CDR1 and CDR2 (germline): DFQATT, SNEGSKA (reference sequence). As DNA, the CDR3 is TGCAGTGCTAGGGGATGGGAGACCCAGTACTTC. This translates into CSARGWETQYF.